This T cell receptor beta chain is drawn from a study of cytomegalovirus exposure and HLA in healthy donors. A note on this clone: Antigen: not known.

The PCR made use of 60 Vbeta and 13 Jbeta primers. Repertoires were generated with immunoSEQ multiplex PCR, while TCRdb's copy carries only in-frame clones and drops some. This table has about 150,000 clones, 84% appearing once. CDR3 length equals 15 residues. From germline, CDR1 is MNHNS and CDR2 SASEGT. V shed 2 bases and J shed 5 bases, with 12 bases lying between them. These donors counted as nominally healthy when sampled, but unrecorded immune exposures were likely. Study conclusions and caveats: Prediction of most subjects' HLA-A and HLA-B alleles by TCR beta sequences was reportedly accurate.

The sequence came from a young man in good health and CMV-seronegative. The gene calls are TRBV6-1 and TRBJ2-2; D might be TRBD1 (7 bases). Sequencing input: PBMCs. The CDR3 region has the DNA TGTGCCAGCAGTGAATACCAGGGGGGAACCGGGGAGCTGTTTTTT. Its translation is CASSEYQGGTGELFF.